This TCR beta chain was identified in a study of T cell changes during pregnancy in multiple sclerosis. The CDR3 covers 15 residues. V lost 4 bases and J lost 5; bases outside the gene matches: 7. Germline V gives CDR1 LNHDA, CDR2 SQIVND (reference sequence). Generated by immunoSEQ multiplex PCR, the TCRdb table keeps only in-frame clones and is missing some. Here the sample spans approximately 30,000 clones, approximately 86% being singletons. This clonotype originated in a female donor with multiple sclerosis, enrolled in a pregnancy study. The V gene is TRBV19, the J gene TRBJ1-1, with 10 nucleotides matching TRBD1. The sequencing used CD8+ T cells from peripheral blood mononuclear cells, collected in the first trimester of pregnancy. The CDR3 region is CASSSRDRGHTEAFF. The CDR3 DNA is TGTGCCAGTAGTAGCCGGGACAGGGGACATACTGAAGCTTTCTTT. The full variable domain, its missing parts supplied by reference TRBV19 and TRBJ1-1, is DGGITQSPKYLFRKEGQNVTLSCEQNLNHDAMYWYRQDPGQGLRLIYYSQIVNDFQKGDIAEGYSVSREKKESFPLTVTSAQKNPTAFYLCASSSRDRGHTEAFFGQGTRLTVV.